The next 29 T cell receptor beta chains were all read from a single sample in a study of blood T cell repertoires in COVID-19. Assay: immunoSEQ multiplex PCR; the TCRdb copy retains only in-frame clones and omits some. Among tens of thousands of clones, 70% to 75% were seen once, and the ten largest hold about 5.7%. Sequenced input: peripheral blood. The receptors were sampled from a man in his fifties with active or convalescent COVID-19.

The gene calls are TRBV7-6 and TRBJ2-2, with TRBD2 matching 10 bases. Germline-derived CDR1 and CDR2 are SGHVS and FNYEAQ. CDR3 length: 14 amino acids. The V segment lost 8 bases and the J segment 5 bases; nucleotides outside the gene matches: 5. The CDR3, as DNA: TGTGCCAGCTTAGCGGGGGGCCGGACCGGGGAGCTGTTTTTT. Amino acids: CASLAGGRTGELFF.

The rearrangement links TRBV3-1 (or the pseudogene TRBV3-2) to TRBJ1-2; D is ambiguous. CDR3 length: 14 residues. CDR1 and CDR2 from the germline V gene are LGHDT and YNNKEL (reference sequence). V shed 4 bases and J shed 1 base, with 10 bases lying between them. In nucleotides, the CDR3 is TGTGCCAGCAGCCCCAGACTAATTAACTATGGCTACACCTTC. It is translated as CASSPRLINYGYTF.

The rearrangement uses TRBV4-2 and TRBJ2-3, with 10 bases matching TRBD2. The V segment lost 4 bases and the J segment 1 base; nucleotides outside the gene matches: 2. Germline values: CDR1 LGHNA, CDR2 YNFKEQ. This CDR3 has 15 residues. The CDR3 DNA reads as TGTGCCAGCAGCCCCGGGACTAGCGGCACAGATACGCAGTATTTT. It translates to CASSPGTSGTDTQYF.

The gene calls are TRBV19 and TRBJ2-7, with D perhaps TRBD1 (7 bases). The CDR3 has 13 amino acids. The germline V gene encodes CDR1 LNHDA and CDR2 SQIVND (reference sequence). V dropped 5 bases and J dropped 7 bases, with 15 bases sitting between them. The CDR3 DNA reads TGTGCCAGTAGTCCCCAGGGGGGAAGGGAGCAGTACTTC. Its translation: CASSPQGGREQYF.

V is TRBV18 and J is TRBJ1-2, with 10 bases fitting TRBD1. Looked up from germline, CDR1 is KGHSH and CDR2 is LQKENI. The CDR3 loop spans 14 amino acids. The trim removed 3 bases at V and 13 bases at J, leaving 11 bases unmatched. Here the CDR3 reads CASSPDRGRSTGTF. DNA for the CDR3: TGTGCCAGCTCACCGGACAGGGGGAGGTCAACAGGCACCTTC.

This clone was seen a few times. CDR3 region: CASSIGQGFTDTQYF. The CDR3, as DNA: TGTGCCAGCTCGATCGGACAGGGCTTCACAGATACGCAGTATTTT. V and J are TRBV18 and TRBJ2-3; 8 bases match TRBD1. Germline CDR1 and CDR2: KGHSH and LQKENI. Unmatched junction bases numbered 7, after V lost 6 bases and J lost 2 bases. The CDR3 covers 15 residues.

The chain joins TRBV19 to TRBJ2-2, with 10 positions matching TRBD2. This CDR3 has 17 residues. Germline CDR1 and CDR2: LNHDA and SQIVND (reference sequence). After removal of 7 bases from V and 8 bases from J, the junction contained 16 bases not matched to a gene. The CDR3 coding sequence is TGTGCCAGTATAGGGGCTAGCGGGGGCCTAAGATTGGGGGAGCTGTTTTTT. It specifies CASIGASGGLRLGELFF.

Notes on this clone: Other DNA sequences of this sample code for an identical CDR3. The rearrangement joins TRBV5-6 to TRBJ2-3; 13 nucleotides match TRBD2. V shed 2 bases, J shed 3 bases, and the junction held 0 bases outside the gene matches. The CDR3 length is 15 residues. Germline V lookup: CDR1 SGHDT, CDR2 YYEEEE. CDR3 bases: TGTGCCAGCAGCTTACTAGCGGGGGGGACAGATACGCAGTATTTT. Residues: CASSLLAGGTDTQYF.

The chain couples TRBV7-2 to TRBJ2-7; 8 bases match TRBD1. CDR1 is SGHTA, CDR2 FQGNSA, per germline. V lost 3 bases to trimming and J lost 2 bases; unmatched junction nucleotides: 9. This CDR3 is built from 16 residues. The CDR3 sequence: CASSLATGGTTYEQYF. The CDR3 nucleotides are TGTGCCAGCAGCTTGGCTACAGGGGGAACCACCTACGAGCAGTACTTC.

The V and J genes are TRBV10-3 and TRBJ2-1, with D possibly TRBD1 on 6 matching bases. Germline assignment: CDR1 ENHRY and CDR2 SYGVKD. Trimming took 5 bases from V and 5 from J, leaving 19 bases between them. This CDR3 contains 16 residues. The CDR3 DNA reads as TGTGCCATCAGTCCATGGACAGACCTAGGTAACAATGAGCAGTTCTTC. It encodes CAISPWTDLGNNEQFF.

A single count supports this clone. The chain recombines TRBV6-1 with TRBJ2-3; weak D call: TRBD2 (6 bases). V was pared by 0 bases and J by 2 bases, with 15 bases between. The CDR3 runs to 17 residues. Germline lookup yields CDR1 MNHNS and CDR2 SASEGT. CDR3 nucleotide sequence: TGTGCCAGCAGTGAAGCATTCTCGGGGGACCTCACAGATACGCAGTATTTT. The encoded protein is CASSEAFSGDLTDTQYF.

At least ten counts were recorded for this clone. The chain employs TRBV19 and TRBJ2-3; TRBD2 agrees at 7 bases. Germline V CDR1 and CDR2: LNHDA, SQIVND (reference sequence). Trimming removed 6 bases from V and 0 bases from J; junction bases left unmatched: 9. CDR3 size: 16 residues. The DNA for the CDR3 is TGTGCCAGTAGCCCGGCAAGGGGAGGGAGCACAGATACGCAGTATTTT. Translated, it gives CASSPARGGSTDTQYF.

This clone was detected a few times. The rearrangement links TRBV7-9 to TRBJ1-5; 8 bases align to TRBD1. The CDR3 extends over 14 amino acids. From germline, CDR1 is SEHNR and CDR2 FQNEAQ (reference sequence). V lost 5 bases and J lost 7; bases outside the gene matches: 7. Written as DNA, the CDR3 is TGTGCCAGCAGCGAGGGACAGGACGGACAGCCCCAGCATTTT. This sequence encodes CASSEGQDGQPQHF. Looking up the rest from reference TRBV7-9 and TRBJ1-5 gives the full variable domain: DTGVSQNPRHKITKRGQNVTFRCDPISEHNRLYWYRQTLGQGPEFLTYFQNEAQLEKSRLLSDRFSAERPKGSFSTLEIQRTEQGDSAMYLCASSEGQDGQPQHFGDGTRLSIL.

The chain is built from TRBV10-3 and TRBJ1-1; D gene uncertain. CDR3 size: 14 residues. The germline gives CDR1 ENHRY, CDR2 SYGVKD. V dropped 3 bases and J dropped 3 bases, with 11 bases sitting between them. The CDR3 is CAISDGVTDTEAFF. CDR3 coding DNA: TGTGCCATCAGTGACGGGGTGACGGACACTGAAGCTTTCTTT.

This clone was counted a single time. The rearrangement joins TRBV6-2 or TRBV6-3 to TRBJ1-1; 7 bases are shared with TRBD1. The CDR3 runs to 15 residues. Per the germline V gene, CDR1 is MNHEY and CDR2 is SVGEGT. With 6 bases clipped from V and 0 bases from J, the junction kept 7 bases outside the gene matches. The CDR3 DNA reads as TGTGCCAGCAGCGACGGACAGGACATGAACACTGAAGCTTTCTTT. Protein sequence: CASSDGQDMNTEAFF.

The V gene is TRBV7-3, the J gene TRBJ2-5, with 10 bases that match TRBD1. CDR1 and CDR2 (germline): SGHTA, FQGTGA. V was pared by 5 bases and J by 5 bases, with 8 bases of the junction left unmatched. The CDR3 loop spans 15 amino acids. The CDR3 sequence: CASSPHGQGDETQYF. The CDR3 nucleotides read TGTGCCAGCAGCCCGCACGGACAGGGGGACGAGACCCAGTACTTC.

This clone is a singleton in its sample. The genes are TRBV11-3 and TRBJ2-1, with D possibly TRBD1 on 5 matching bases. The CDR3 is 16 amino acids. With 1 base removed from V and 5 bases from J, the gap between germline ends came to 15 bases. Germline V gene lookup returns CDR1 SGHNT and CDR2 YENEEA. The CDR3 spells CASSLGISGNNNEQFF. As DNA, the CDR3 is TGTGCCAGCAGCTTAGGGATTTCAGGGAATAACAATGAGCAGTTCTTC.

The rearrangement uses TRBV18 and TRBJ2-3; 11 bases are a match to TRBD2. The trim removed 5 bases at V and 0 bases at J, leaving 1 base unmatched. The CDR3 runs to 15 residues. Per germline, CDR1 KGHSH and CDR2 LQKENI. CDR3 nucleotide sequence: TGTGCCAGCTCAAGACTAGCGGGGAGCACAGATACGCAGTATTTT. Its translation is CASSRLAGSTDTQYF. The full variable domain, rest sourced from reference TRBV18 and TRBJ2-3, is NAGVMQNPRHLVRRRGQEARLRCSPMKGHSHVYWYRQLPEEGLKFMVYLQKENIIDESGMPKERFSAEFPKEGPSILRIQQVVRGDSAAYFCASSRLAGSTDTQYFGPGTRLTVL.

The rearrangement links TRBV7-9 to TRBJ2-3, with 12 positions matching TRBD2. J gave up 5 bases and V 6 bases, and 6 bases lay outside the gene matches. Germline V gives CDR1 SEHNR, CDR2 FQNEAQ (reference sequence). The CDR3 spans 15 residues. In DNA, the CDR3 is TGTGCCAGCAGTCCTCCGGGACTAGCGGGAGATACGCAGTATTTT. The encoded protein is CASSPPGLAGDTQYF.

This rearrangement joins TRBV7-2 to TRBJ1-4; maybe TRBD1 (5 bases). The V end lost 4 bases, the J end lost 10 bases, and 10 bases lay between the germline ends. The germline V gene encodes CDR1 SGHTA and CDR2 FQGNSA. This CDR3 has 12 amino acids. In DNA, the CDR3 is TGTGCCAGCAGCTCTCCCCAGGGAAAACTGTTTTTT. As protein: CASSSPQGKLFF.

The rearrangement links TRBV14 to TRBJ2-3; the D gene is possibly TRBD2 (7 bases). This CDR3 spans 15 amino acids. The germline gives CDR1 SGHDN, CDR2 FVKESK. V lost 4 bases and J lost 0, with 11 bases in between. The CDR3 is CASSRGGPSTDTQYF. CDR3 DNA sequence: TGTGCCAGCAGCCGCGGGGGCCCTAGCACAGATACGCAGTATTTT.

This sequence joins TRBV18 and TRBJ1-5, with D possibly being TRBD1 (6 bases). The CDR3 extends over 14 amino acids. Trimming left V 4 bases short and J 0 bases short, with 7 bases between. Germline loops: CDR1 KGHSH, CDR2 LQKENI. The CDR3, as DNA: TGTGCCAGCTCACGACAGGATAGCAATCAGCCCCAGCATTTT. It is translated as CASSRQDSNQPQHF.

This chain joins TRBV13 and TRBJ1-1, with a tentative D call TRBD1 (5 bases). V was cut by 3 bases and J by 8 bases, with 13 bases left in between. Germline values: CDR1 PRHDT, CDR2 FYEKMQ (reference sequence). This CDR3 spans 13 amino acids. The CDR3 DNA follows: TGTGCCAGCAGCTTCGGGGGAGGGGCGGAAGCTTTCTTT. Its translation: CASSFGGGAEAFF. The entire variable domain, with the rest obtained from reference TRBV13 and TRBJ1-1, is as follows: AAGVIQSPRHLIKEKRETATLKCYPIPRHDTVYWYQQGPGQDPQFLISFYEKMQSDKGSIPDRFSAQQFSDYHSELNMSSLELGDSALYFCASSFGGGAEAFFGQGTRLTVV.

This chain uses TRBV5-8 with TRBJ1-1; 11 nucleotides agree with TRBD1. Trimming cost V 3 bases and J 5 bases; bases outside gene matches: 9. The CDR3 sequence is 16 residues long. Germline values: CDR1 SGHTS, CDR2 YDEGEE. The CDR3 sequence is CASSSSDRGLRTEAFF. CDR3 sequence (DNA): TGTGCCAGCAGCTCTTCGGACAGGGGGCTCAGGACTGAAGCTTTCTTT. The whole variable domain, remainder taken from reference TRBV5-8 and TRBJ1-1, is EAGVTQSPTHLIKTRGQQATLRCSPISGHTSVYWYQQALGLGLQFLLWYDEGEERNRGNFPPRFSGRQFPNYSSELNVNALELEDSALYLCASSSSDRGLRTEAFFGQGTRLTVV.

This chain connects TRBV12-5 to TRBJ1-4; 7 bases agree with TRBD1. The CDR3 has 15 residues. CDR1 is LGHNT, CDR2 FRNRAP, per germline. The J segment lost 5 bases and the V segment lost 7 bases, leaving 10 bases of the junction unmatched. The CDR3 nucleotides are TGTGCTAGTGAGGGCCTCAGGGGGGCAAATGAAAAACTGTTTTTT. Encoded protein: CASEGLRGANEKLFF.

The chain has TRBV9 and TRBJ1-6, with 10 bases that match TRBD1. This CDR3 spans 15 amino acids. Germline CDR1 is SGDLS and CDR2 is YYNGEE. J gave up 9 bases and V 0 bases, and 3 bases lay outside the gene matches. CDR3 amino acids: CASSVGTGGSSPLHF. For the CDR3, the DNA is TGTGCCAGCAGCGTAGGGACAGGGGGTAGTTCACCCCTCCACTTT.

This sequence joins TRBV16 and TRBJ1-1, with D unclear. Germline-derived CDR1 and CDR2 are KGHSY and FQNENV. Trimming stripped 7 bases from V and 5 bases from J, with 17 bases between. The CDR3 has 14 amino acids. CDR3 loop: CASTAKGAGTEAFF. The DNA for the CDR3 is TGTGCCAGCACCGCCAAAGGCGCCGGGACTGAAGCTTTCTTT.

The V gene is TRBV19, the J gene TRBJ2-3; a possible D gene is TRBD2 (5 bases). Trimming left V 0 bases short and J 1 base short, with 11 bases between. CDR3 length: 16 residues. CDR1 and CDR2 (germline): LNHDA, SQIVND (reference sequence). This chain's CDR3 is CASSIEASWGTDTQYF. In DNA form, the CDR3 reads TGTGCCAGTAGTATAGAGGCTAGCTGGGGCACAGATACGCAGTATTTT.

V gene TRBV5-5 combines with J gene TRBJ1-5; perhaps TRBD1 as D (5 bases). V was trimmed by 1 base and J by 3 bases, leaving 8 bases between them. CDR3 length: 14 amino acids. Looked up from germline, CDR1 is SGHKS and CDR2 is YYEKEE (reference sequence). The CDR3 DNA is TGTGCCAGCAGCTTGAAACAGGACAATCAGCCCCAGCATTTT. Translation: CASSLKQDNQPQHF.